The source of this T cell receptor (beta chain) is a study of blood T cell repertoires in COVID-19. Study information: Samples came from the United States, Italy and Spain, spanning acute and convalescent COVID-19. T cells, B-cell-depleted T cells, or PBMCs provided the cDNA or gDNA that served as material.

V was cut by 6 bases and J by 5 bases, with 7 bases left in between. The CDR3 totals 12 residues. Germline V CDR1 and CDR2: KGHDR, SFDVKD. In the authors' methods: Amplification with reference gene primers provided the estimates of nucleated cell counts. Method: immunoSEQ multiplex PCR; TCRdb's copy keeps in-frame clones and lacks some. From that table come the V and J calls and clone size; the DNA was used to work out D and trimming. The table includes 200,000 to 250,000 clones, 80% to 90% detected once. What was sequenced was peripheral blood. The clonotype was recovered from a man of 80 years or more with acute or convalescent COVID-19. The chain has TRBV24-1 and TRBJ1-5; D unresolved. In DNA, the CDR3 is TGTGCCACCAGTTACCGGGATCAGCCCCAGCATTTT. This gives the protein CATSYRDQPQHF.